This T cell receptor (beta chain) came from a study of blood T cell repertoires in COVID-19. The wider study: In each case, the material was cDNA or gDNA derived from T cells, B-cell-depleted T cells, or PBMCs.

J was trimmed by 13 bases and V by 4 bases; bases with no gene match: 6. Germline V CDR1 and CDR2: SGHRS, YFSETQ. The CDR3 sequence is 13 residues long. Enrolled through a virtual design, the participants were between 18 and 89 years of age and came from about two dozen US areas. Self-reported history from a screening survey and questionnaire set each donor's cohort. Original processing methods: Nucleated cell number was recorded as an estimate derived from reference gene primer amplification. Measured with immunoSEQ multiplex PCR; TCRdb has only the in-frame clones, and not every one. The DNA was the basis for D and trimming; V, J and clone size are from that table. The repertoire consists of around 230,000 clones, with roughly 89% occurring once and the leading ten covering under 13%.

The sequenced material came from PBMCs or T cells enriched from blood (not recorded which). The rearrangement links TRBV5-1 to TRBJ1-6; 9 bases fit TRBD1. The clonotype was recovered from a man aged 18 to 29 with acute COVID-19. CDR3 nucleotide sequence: TGCGCCAGCAGCGGAGACAGGGGGATGCCCCTCCACTTT. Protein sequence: CASSGDRGMPLHF.